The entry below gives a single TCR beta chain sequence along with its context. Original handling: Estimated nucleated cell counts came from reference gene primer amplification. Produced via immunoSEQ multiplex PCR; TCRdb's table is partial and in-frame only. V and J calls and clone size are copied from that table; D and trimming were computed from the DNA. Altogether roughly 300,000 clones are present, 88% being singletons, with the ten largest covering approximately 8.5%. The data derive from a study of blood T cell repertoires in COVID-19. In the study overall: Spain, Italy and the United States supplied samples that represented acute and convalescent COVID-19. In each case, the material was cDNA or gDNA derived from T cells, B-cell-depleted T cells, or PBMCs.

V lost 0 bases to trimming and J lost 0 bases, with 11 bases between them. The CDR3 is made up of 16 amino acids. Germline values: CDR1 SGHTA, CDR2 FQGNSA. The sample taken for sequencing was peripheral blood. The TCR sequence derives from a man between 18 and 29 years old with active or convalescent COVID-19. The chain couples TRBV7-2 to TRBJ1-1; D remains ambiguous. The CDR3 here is CASSLARAVMNTEAFF. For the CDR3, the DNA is TGTGCCAGCAGCTTAGCGCGGGCAGTTATGAACACTGAAGCTTTCTTT.